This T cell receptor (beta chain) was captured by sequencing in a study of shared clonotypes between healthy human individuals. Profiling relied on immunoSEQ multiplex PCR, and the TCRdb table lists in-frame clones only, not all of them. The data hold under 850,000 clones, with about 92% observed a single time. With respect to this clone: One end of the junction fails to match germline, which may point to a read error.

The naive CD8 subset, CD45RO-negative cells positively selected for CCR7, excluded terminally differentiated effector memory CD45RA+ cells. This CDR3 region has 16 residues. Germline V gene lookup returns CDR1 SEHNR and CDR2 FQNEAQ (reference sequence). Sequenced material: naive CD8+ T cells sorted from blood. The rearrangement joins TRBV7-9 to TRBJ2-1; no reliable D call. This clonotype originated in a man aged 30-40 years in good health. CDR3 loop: CASSLIDRTDASMDLF. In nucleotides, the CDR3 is TGTGCCAGCAGCTTGATAGACCGGACCGACGCATCAATGGACCTCTTC.